Ten or more counts support the clone carrying this TCR beta chain. As yet, its antigen is unknown. Amplification of TCR beta CDR3 regions used RNA as the template. HTBI primers were used for first-round RT-PCR of the TCR CDR3. TCRdb ran MiXCR on the multiplex PCR reads and lists one entry per CDR3 protein. The sample contains 550,000 to 700,000 distinct CDR3 sequences, roughly 14% of which appear only once. CDR1 is SQVTM, CDR2 ANQGSEA, per germline. This CDR3 has 17 residues. The ends were cut back, 6 bases at V and 6 bases at J, with 30 bases in the middle. This specimen belongs to a study of T cells in Graves' hyperthyroidism and ophthalmopathy. About the research overall: Peripheral blood was taken when the disease was first diagnosed, before any treatment began.

Source material for PBMCs was less than 12 ml fresh peripheral blood. Study-wide results and limits: Patients with ophthalmopathy were separated from those with stable hyperthyroidism by a 13 V-J model.

Sequencing input: blood. The receptor comes from a woman in her thirties or forties with Graves' ophthalmopathy. This chain uses TRBV29-1 with TRBJ2-7, with D unclear. The CDR3 DNA is TGCAGCGTCCCCTCCCCCGGGCTAAGTCGATACTCTAGCGAGCAGTACTTC. Its protein is CSVPSPGLSRYSSEQYF.